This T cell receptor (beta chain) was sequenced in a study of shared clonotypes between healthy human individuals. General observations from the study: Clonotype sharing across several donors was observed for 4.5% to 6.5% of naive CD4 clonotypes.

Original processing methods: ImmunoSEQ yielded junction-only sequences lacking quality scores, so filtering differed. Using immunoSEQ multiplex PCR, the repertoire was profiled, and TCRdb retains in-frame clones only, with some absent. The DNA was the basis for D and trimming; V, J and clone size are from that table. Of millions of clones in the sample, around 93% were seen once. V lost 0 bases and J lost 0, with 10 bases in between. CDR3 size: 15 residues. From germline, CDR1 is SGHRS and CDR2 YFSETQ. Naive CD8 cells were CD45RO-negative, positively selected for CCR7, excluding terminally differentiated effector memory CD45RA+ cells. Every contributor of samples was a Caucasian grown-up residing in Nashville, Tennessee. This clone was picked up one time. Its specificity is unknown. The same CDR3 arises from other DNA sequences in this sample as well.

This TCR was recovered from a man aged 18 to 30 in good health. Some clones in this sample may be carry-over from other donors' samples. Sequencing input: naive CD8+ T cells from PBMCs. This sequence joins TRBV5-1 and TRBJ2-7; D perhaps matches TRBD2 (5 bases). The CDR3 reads CASSLVAGSSYEQYF. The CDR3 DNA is TGCGCCAGCAGCTTGGTTGCGGGTAGCTCCTACGAGCAGTACTTC. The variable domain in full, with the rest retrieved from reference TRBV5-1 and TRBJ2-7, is KAGVTQTPRYLIKTRGQQVTLSCSPISGHRSVSWYQQTPGQGLQFLFEYFSETQRNKGNFPGRFSGRQFSNSRSEMNVSTLELGDSALYLCASSLVAGSSYEQYFGPGTRLTVT.